This T cell receptor (beta chain) originates from a study of OX40 agonist ivuxolimab in advanced cancers. Findings and limits, study-wide: Within 6 weeks, CD4+ and CD8+ blood T cells expanded clonally at 0.1 to 3.0 mg/kg. The authors also found low normalized T-cell clonal expansion in some nonresponders.

On this clone itself: What it binds is unknown.

The study sampled blood at baseline, cycle 4 day 1, and cycle 7 day 1. The repertoire was sequenced with immunoSEQ multiplex PCR; TCRdb's copy has only in-frame clones and lacks some. There are about 19,000 clones in the sample; roughly 68% occur only once, and roughly 13% lies in the top ten. Source: CD4+ or CD8+ T cells sorted from blood, taken in a trial of the OX40 agonist ivuxolimab. The source is an adult with an advanced solid tumor such as melanoma, head and neck, liver or kidney cancer.

This CDR3 reads CASSEKGPVLDNQPQHF. In DNA, the CDR3 is TGTGCCAGCAGTGAGAAGGGCCCCGTCTTGGACAATCAGCCCCAGCATTTT. The chain couples TRBV2 to TRBJ1-5; the D is unclear. Germline values: CDR1 SNHLY, CDR2 FYNNEI. Trimming removed 3 bases from V and 3 bases from J, with 18 bases in between. This CDR3 has 17 residues.